This T cell receptor beta chain emerged from a study of cytomegalovirus exposure and HLA in healthy donors. This clone was observed once. What it binds is unknown. Produced via immunoSEQ multiplex PCR; TCRdb's table is partial and in-frame only. The sample carries some 68,000 clones, around 97% recorded once. The V gene end was trimmed by 3 bases and the J gene end by 2 bases; junction bases not matched to a gene: 3. CDR1 MRHNA and CDR2 SNTAGT come from the germline V gene. This CDR3 contains 16 residues. Study-wide findings and caveats: The classifier was said to identify cytomegalovirus status with high specificity and sensitivity. First-cohort TCR clusters were later found to tend to co-occur in the approximately 120 validation repertoires. The study labeled more than 150 TCR beta chains cytomegalovirus-associated.

This clonotype was sampled from a man aged 18-30 years in good health and CMV-seronegative. Material: PBMCs. The V call is TRBV6-4, the J call TRBJ2-3, with 12 bases identical to TRBD2. The CDR3: CASSETSGSHTDTQYF. The CDR3 bases are TGTGCCAGCAGTGAGACTAGCGGGAGTCACACAGATACGCAGTATTTT.